The 27 T cell receptor beta chains below all came from one sample that was sequenced in a study of Graves' ophthalmopathy and Graves' hyperthyroidism. Scientists amplified the TCR beta CDR3 regions from RNA transcripts. HTBI primers were employed in first-round RT-PCR, then a second-round multiplex PCR followed. TCRdb re-called the multiplex PCR reads with MiXCR, one entry per CDR3 protein. The table shows roughly 300,000 distinct CDR3 sequences, with about a sixth occurring only once. Source material: peripheral blood. These receptors were obtained from an adult man with Graves' ophthalmopathy.

This clonotype was detected ten times or more. The chain carries TRBV6-1 and TRBJ1-2; D ambiguous. Germline values: CDR1 MNHNS, CDR2 SASEGT. The CDR3 totals 18 residues. The V and J ends lost 1 base and 3 bases respectively, with 21 bases between them. The CDR3 is CASSEDPPGRRHYYGYTF. For the CDR3, the DNA is TGTGCCAGCAGTGAAGATCCCCCGGGCAGACGCCACTACTATGGCTACACCTTC.

The chain joins TRBV15 to TRBJ1-5; D is unclear. The CDR3 runs 13 residues. Trimming took off 1 base at V and 7 bases at J, with 8 bases between the two ends. Germline V CDR1 and CDR2: LNHNV, YYDKDF (reference sequence). DNA for the CDR3: TGTGCCACCAGCAGAGTGGCGGGACAGCCCCAGCATTTT. Residues: CATSRVAGQPQHF.

This clonotype was counted many times. This rearrangement joins TRBV27 to TRBJ2-7; D may be TRBD1 or TRBD2 (5 bases each). CDR1 and CDR2 from the germline V gene are MNHEY and SMNVEV (reference sequence). Trimming stripped 5 bases from V and 1 base from J, with 15 bases between. The CDR3 has 15 residues. The CDR3 here is CASSVSGRFSYEQYF. CDR3 nucleotide sequence: TGTGCCAGCAGTGTCTCGGGACGGTTTTCCTACGAGCAGTACTTC.

This clonotype appeared many times. The V and J genes are TRBV6-5 and TRBJ2-7; the D is unclear. Trimming took 2 bases from V and 7 from J, leaving 12 bases between them. CDR3 length equals 13 residues. Per germline, CDR1 MNHEY and CDR2 SVGAGI. The CDR3 DNA is TGTGCCAGCAGTTACCGGTTCGCCGGGGAGCAGTACTTC. Encoded protein: CASSYRFAGEQYF.

This clonotype was counted a few times. The rearrangement uses TRBV28 and TRBJ1-5; D uncertain. The length of the CDR3 is 14 residues. The germline V gene encodes CDR1 MDHEN and CDR2 SYDVKM. The V end was cut by 5 bases, the J end by 6 bases, with 14 bases between. CDR3 coding DNA: TGTGCCAGCAGTGCCAAAACTCAAATTCAGCCCCAGCATTTT. It encodes CASSAKTQIQPQHF. Full variable domain (missing parts from reference TRBV28 and TRBJ1-5): DVKVTQSSRYLVKRTGEKVFLECVQDMDHENMFWYRQDPGLGLRLIYFSYDVKMKEKGDIPEGYSVSREKKERFSLILESASTNQTSMYLCASSAKTQIQPQHFGDGTRLSIL.

CDR3 coding DNA: TGTGCCAGCAGTTTCCCCGGGACAGGGGTGAAGGGCACTGAAGCTTTCTTT. It translates to CASSFPGTGVKGTEAFF. The genes are TRBV12-3 or TRBV12-4 and TRBJ1-1; 10 nucleotides match TRBD1. The V segment lost 3 bases and the J segment 4 bases; nucleotides outside the gene matches: 11. The CDR3 consists of 17 residues.

This clonotype was seen ten or more times. The rearrangement links TRBV30 to TRBJ1-2; TRBD1 might be the D (5 bases). CDR1 is GTSNPN and CDR2 is SVGIG in the germline V gene (reference sequence). Trimming shortened V by 0 bases and J by 8 bases, and 13 bases separated the two germline ends. The CDR3 consists of 13 residues. The CDR3 sequence is CAWSVGRVQGYTF. Here the CDR3 DNA reads TGTGCCTGGAGTGTAGGCAGGGTGCAGGGCTACACCTTC.

On this clonotype: The DNA is left out, because the CDR3 cannot be placed on it with certainty; the CDR3 is given as TCRdb lists it. This sequence joins TRBV7-2 and TRBJ2-5; whether TRBD2, the table's D call, matches the DNA was not checked. Inclusive of both ends, the CDR3 amounts to 16 amino acids. CDR1 is SGHTA and CDR2 is FQGNSA in the germline V gene. The CDR3 sequence is CASSFGPGLALKTQYF.

In this sample, this clonotype turned up many times. The rearrangement uses TRBV6-1 and TRBJ1-6, with TRBD1 matching 9 bases. The CDR3 extends over 14 amino acids. Germline-derived CDR1 and CDR2 are MNHNS and SASEGT. V lost 6 bases and J lost 9; bases outside the gene matches: 6. This CDR3 is CASRAGTGPSPLHF. Written as DNA, the CDR3 is TGTGCCAGCAGGGCCGGGACAGGGCCTTCACCCCTCCACTTT.

This clonotype was detected ten times or more. This chain joins TRBV10-3 and TRBJ2-7; 14 bases agree with TRBD2. Germline V gives CDR1 ENHRY, CDR2 SYGVKD. With V trimmed by 6 bases and J by 6 bases, 10 bases remained unmatched. This CDR3 has 16 amino acids. The CDR3 coding sequence is TGTGCCATCAGCCAAGGGACTAGCGGGGGTAAAAGCGAGCAGTACTTC. This translates into CAISQGTSGGKSEQYF.

This clonotype has a count of ten or more. The V and J genes are TRBV12-3 or TRBV12-4 and TRBJ2-5; D uncertain. V was shortened by 3 bases and J by 6 bases, with 11 bases between the two germline ends. This CDR3 spans 13 amino acids. The CDR3 loop is CASSFSPRKTQYF. The CDR3 region has the DNA TGTGCCAGCAGTTTCTCTCCCCGGAAGACCCAGTACTTC.

This clonotype was seen many times. CDR3 in amino acids: CASSLDGRSPLHF. CDR3 DNA sequence: TGTGCCAGCAGCTTAGATGGGAGGTCACCCCTCCACTTT. The chain combines TRBV11-2 with TRBJ1-6; D gene uncertain. Germline assignment: CDR1 SGHAT and CDR2 FQNNGV. V was pared by 0 bases and J by 10 bases, with 7 bases between. The CDR3 covers 13 residues.

This clonotype was recorded many times. The rearrangement links TRBV5-1 to TRBJ2-7, with D possibly matching TRBD1 (6 bases). Per the germline V gene, CDR1 is SGHRS and CDR2 is YFSETQ. The germline V and J ends were trimmed by 4 bases and 0 bases, with 17 bases remaining between them. There are 16 residues in the CDR3. For the CDR3, the DNA is TGCGCCAGCAGCACCGGGACACAGATTATCTCCTACGAGCAGTACTTC. Translation: CASSTGTQIISYEQYF.

V gene TRBV7-9 combines with J gene TRBJ1-2; 7 nucleotides align to TRBD1. J lost 6 bases, V lost 6 bases, and 13 bases had no gene match. Germline CDR1 SEHNR, CDR2 FQNEAQ (reference sequence). The CDR3 has 15 amino acids. CDR3 residues: CASSLFQGVFNGYTF. The CDR3 DNA is TGTGCCAGCAGTTTGTTTCAGGGGGTTTTCAATGGCTACACCTTC.

This clonotype was counted at least ten times. The rearrangement joins TRBV5-1 to TRBJ2-5, with 10 bases lining up with TRBD2. This CDR3 is built from 15 residues. V shed 0 bases, J shed 4 bases, and the junction held 3 bases outside the gene matches. Germline V CDR1 and CDR2: SGHRS, YFSETQ. The CDR3 DNA is TGCGCCAGCAGCTTGGTGGCTAGCGGGGGAGAGACCCAGTACTTC. This codes for CASSLVASGGETQYF.

This clonotype was found many times. J is TRBJ2-7 and V is TRBV6-2 or TRBV6-3; either TRBD1 or TRBD2 may supply D (5 bases each). V was clipped by 0 bases and J by 0 bases, with 12 bases between them. Germline CDR1 MNHEY, CDR2 SVGEGT. This CDR3 spans 16 amino acids. CDR3 protein: CASSYSRGRSSYEQYF. In nucleotides, the CDR3 is TGTGCCAGCAGTTACTCGAGGGGAAGGAGCTCCTACGAGCAGTACTTC.

In this sample, this clonotype turned up many times. For the CDR3, the DNA is TGTGCCAGCAACCGGGGACAGGGCGAGACCCAGTACTTC. It specifies CASNRGQGETQYF. The V gene is TRBV7-2, the J gene TRBJ2-5, with 9 bases matching TRBD1. The CDR3 extends over 13 amino acids. With 7 bases clipped from V and 5 bases from J, the junction kept 5 bases outside the gene matches. The germline V gene has CDR1 SGHTA and CDR2 FQGNSA.

This clonotype was recorded at least ten times. The chain employs TRBV2 and TRBJ2-7; 9 bases are shared with TRBD2. V shed 0 bases, J shed 2 bases, and the junction held 14 bases outside the gene matches. CDR3 length: 19 residues. CDR1 SNHLY and CDR2 FYNNEI come from the germline V gene. CDR3 sequence: CASSEALLAAGGFTYEQYF. In DNA, the CDR3 is TGTGCCAGCAGTGAAGCGCTTCTGGCAGCGGGGGGTTTTACCTACGAGCAGTACTTC.

Ten or more counts support this clonotype. The chain couples TRBV27 to TRBJ2-5; 9 bases match TRBD1. Germline assignment: CDR1 MNHEY and CDR2 SMNVEV (reference sequence). This CDR3 spans 12 amino acids. V lost 8 bases and J lost 4; bases outside the gene matches: 2. DNA for the CDR3: TGTGCCAGCGGGGACAGGGCAGAGACCCAGTACTTC. Protein sequence: CASGDRAETQYF.

The sample holds many counts of this clonotype. This sequence joins TRBV7-2 and TRBJ1-3; D is undetermined. V was pared by 1 base and J by 0 bases, with 4 bases between. The germline V gene encodes CDR1 SGHTA and CDR2 FQGNSA. CDR3 length: 14 amino acids. The CDR3 DNA reads as TGTGCCAGCAGCTTAGGGAACTCTGGAAACACCATATATTTT. Its translation: CASSLGNSGNTIYF.

At least ten counts were recorded for this clonotype. The J gene is TRBJ1-2, the V gene TRBV27, with 7 positions matching TRBD1. Germline-derived CDR1 and CDR2 are MNHEY and SMNVEV (reference sequence). The J segment lost 12 bases and the V segment lost 5 bases, leaving 12 bases of the junction unmatched. The CDR3 is made up of 13 amino acids. CDR3 residues: CASSSPDRTRHTF. For the CDR3, the DNA is TGTGCCAGCAGTAGTCCGGACAGGACGAGACACACCTTC.

In its sample, this clonotype was seen many times. The chain joins TRBV5-5 to TRBJ1-2, with D unresolved. Germline V CDR1 and CDR2: SGHKS, YYEKEE (reference sequence). The germline V and J ends were trimmed by 4 bases and 5 bases, with 6 bases remaining between them. This CDR3 is 11 amino acids long. In DNA, the CDR3 is TGTGCCAGCAGCGCCGGGTATGGCTACACCTTC. It encodes CASSAGYGYTF.

V gene TRBV19 combines with J gene TRBJ1-2; D is unclear. Trimming shortened V by 4 bases and J by 4 bases, and 13 bases separated the two germline ends. This CDR3 contains 14 residues. Germline CDR1 and CDR2: LNHDA and SQIVND (reference sequence). Written as DNA, the CDR3 is TGTGCCAGTAGTAGGGGAGAGGATTCCTATGGCTACACCTTC. Protein sequence: CASSRGEDSYGYTF. Full variable domain (outside the CDR3, taken from reference TRBV19 and TRBJ1-2): DGGITQSPKYLFRKEGQNVTLSCEQNLNHDAMYWYRQDPGQGLRLIYYSQIVNDFQKGDIAEGYSVSREKKESFPLTVTSAQKNPTAFYLCASSRGEDSYGYTFGSGTRLTVV.

This clonotype occurred a few times. A read error may be the cause here, since a much bigger clone is one base away. This chain links TRBV24-1 with TRBJ1-1; D perhaps matches TRBD1 (6 bases). The CDR3 spans 16 residues. Per germline, CDR1 KGHDR and CDR2 SFDVKD. The CDR3 here is CAISDSGGQANTEAFF. CDR3 DNA: TGTGCCATCAGTGATTCTGGGGGGCAGGCTAACACTGAAGCTTTCTTT.

This clonotype was seen many times. This sequence joins TRBV11-2 and TRBJ2-6, with 7 nucleotides matching TRBD1. V shed 11 bases, J shed 0 bases, and the junction held 10 bases outside the gene matches. The CDR3 loop spans 16 amino acids. Looked up from germline, CDR1 is SGHAT and CDR2 is FQNNGV. The CDR3 here is CADGTGAISGANVLTF. CDR3 coding DNA: TGTGCCGACGGAACAGGGGCCATCTCTGGGGCCAACGTCCTGACTTTC.

The chain employs TRBV28 and TRBJ2-7; TRBD1 matches 7 bases. CDR3 size: 14 residues. The trim removed 3 bases at V and 6 bases at J, leaving 8 bases unmatched. Looked up from germline, CDR1 is MDHEN and CDR2 is SYDVKM. The CDR3 region is CASSFRGGASEQYF. CDR3 nucleotides: TGTGCCAGCAGTTTCCGAGGGGGCGCCTCCGAGCAGTACTTC.

The genes are TRBV19 and TRBJ2-6; D remains unclear. Trimming stripped 3 bases from V and 0 bases from J, with 12 bases between. The CDR3 contains 17 residues. Germline V gene sequence: CDR1 LNHDA, CDR2 SQIVND (reference sequence). This CDR3 reads CASSIFASGSGANVLTF. The CDR3 nucleotides are TGTGCCAGTAGTATTTTTGCCTCAGGCTCTGGGGCCAACGTCCTGACTTTC.